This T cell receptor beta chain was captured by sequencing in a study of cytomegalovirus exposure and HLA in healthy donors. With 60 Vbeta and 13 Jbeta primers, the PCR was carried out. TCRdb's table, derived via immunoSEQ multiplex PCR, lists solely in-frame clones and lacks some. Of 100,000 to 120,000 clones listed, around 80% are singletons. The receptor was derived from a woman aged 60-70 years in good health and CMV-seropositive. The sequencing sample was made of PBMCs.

For the CDR3, the DNA is TGTGCCAGTAGTATAGGGCAGCTCGGGTCCGGGAACACTGAAGCTTTCTTT. Amino acids: CASSIGQLGSGNTEAFF. This sequence joins TRBV19 and TRBJ1-1, with unresolved D. Germline CDR1 is LNHDA and CDR2 is SQIVND (reference sequence). Trimming cost V 1 base and J 1 base, with 16 bases left between them. CDR3 length: 17 amino acids.